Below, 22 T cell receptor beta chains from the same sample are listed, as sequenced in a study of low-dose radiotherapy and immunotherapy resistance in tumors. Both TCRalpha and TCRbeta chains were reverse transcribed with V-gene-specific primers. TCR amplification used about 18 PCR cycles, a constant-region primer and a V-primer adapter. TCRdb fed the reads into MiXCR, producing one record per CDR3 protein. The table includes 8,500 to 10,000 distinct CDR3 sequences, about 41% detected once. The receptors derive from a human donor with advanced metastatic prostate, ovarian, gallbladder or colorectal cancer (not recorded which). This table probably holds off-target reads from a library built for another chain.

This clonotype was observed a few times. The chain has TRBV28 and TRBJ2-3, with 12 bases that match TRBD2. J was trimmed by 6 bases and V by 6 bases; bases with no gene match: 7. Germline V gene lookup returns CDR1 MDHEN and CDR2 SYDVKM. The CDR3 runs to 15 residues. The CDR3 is CASSSSGRAGDTQYF. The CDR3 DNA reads TGTGCCAGCAGCTCTAGCGGGAGGGCCGGGGATACGCAGTATTTT. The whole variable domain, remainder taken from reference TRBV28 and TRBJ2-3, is DVKVTQSSRYLVKRTGEKVFLECVQDMDHENMFWYRQDPGLGLRLIYFSYDVKMKEKGDIPEGYSVSREKKERFSLILESASTNQTSMYLCASSSSGRAGDTQYFGPGTRLTVL.

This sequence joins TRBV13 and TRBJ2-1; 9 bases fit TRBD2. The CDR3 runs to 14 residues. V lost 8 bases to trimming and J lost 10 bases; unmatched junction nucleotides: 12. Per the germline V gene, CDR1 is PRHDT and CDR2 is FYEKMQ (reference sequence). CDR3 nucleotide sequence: TGTGCCAGCTCTCGCGGGAGGGCCGAGGAGGAGCAGTTCTTC. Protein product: CASSRGRAEEEQFF.

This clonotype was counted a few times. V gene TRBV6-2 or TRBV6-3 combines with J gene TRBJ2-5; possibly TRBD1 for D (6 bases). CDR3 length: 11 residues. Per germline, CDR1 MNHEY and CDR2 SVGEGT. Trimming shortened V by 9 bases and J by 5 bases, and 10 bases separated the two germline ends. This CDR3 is CARYREETQYF. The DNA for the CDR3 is TGTGCCAGATACAGGGAGGAGACCCAGTACTTC.

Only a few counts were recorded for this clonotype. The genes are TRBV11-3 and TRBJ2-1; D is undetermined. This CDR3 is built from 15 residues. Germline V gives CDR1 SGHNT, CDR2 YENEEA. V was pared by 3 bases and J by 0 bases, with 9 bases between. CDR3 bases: TGTGCCAGCAGCTTGGGCCCCAGCTCCTACAATGAGCAGTTCTTC. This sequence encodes CASSLGPSSYNEQFF. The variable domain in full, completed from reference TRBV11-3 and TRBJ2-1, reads EAGVVQSPRYKIIEKKQPVAFWCNPISGHNTLYWYLQNLGQGPELLIRYENEEAVDDSQLPKDRFSAERLKGVDSTLKIQPAELGDSAVYLCASSLGPSSYNEQFFGPGTRLTVL.

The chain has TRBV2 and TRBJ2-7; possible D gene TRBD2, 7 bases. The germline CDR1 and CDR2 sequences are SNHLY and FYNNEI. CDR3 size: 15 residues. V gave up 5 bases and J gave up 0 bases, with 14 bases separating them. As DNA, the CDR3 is TGTGCCAGCAGTCCGGAGGGGGGGGGCTCCTACGAGCAGTACTTC. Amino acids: CASSPEGGGSYEQYF.

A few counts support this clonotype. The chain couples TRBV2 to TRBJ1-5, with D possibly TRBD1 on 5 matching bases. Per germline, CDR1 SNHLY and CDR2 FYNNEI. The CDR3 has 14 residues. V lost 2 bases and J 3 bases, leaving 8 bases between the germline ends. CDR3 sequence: CASSERGSNQPQHF. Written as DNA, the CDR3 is TGTGCCAGCAGTGAAAGGGGTTCCAATCAGCCCCAGCATTTT.

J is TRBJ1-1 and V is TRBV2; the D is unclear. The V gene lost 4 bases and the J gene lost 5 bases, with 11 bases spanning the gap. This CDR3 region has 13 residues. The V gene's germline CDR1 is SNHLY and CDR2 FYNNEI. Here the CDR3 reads CASSGARGTEAFF. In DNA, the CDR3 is TGTGCCAGCAGTGGAGCTAGAGGGACTGAAGCTTTCTTT. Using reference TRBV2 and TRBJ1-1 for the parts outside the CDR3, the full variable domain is EPEVTQTPSHQVTQMGQEVILRCVPISNHLYFYWYRQILGQKVEFLVSFYNNEISEKSEIFDDQFSVERPDGSNFTLKIRSTKLEDSAMYFCASSGARGTEAFFGQGTRLTVV.

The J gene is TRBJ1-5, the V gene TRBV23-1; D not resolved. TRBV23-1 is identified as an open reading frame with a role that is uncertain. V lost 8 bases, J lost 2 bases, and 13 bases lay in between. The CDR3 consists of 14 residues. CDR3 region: CASVHPPGNQPQHF. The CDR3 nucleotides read TGCGCCAGCGTCCACCCGCCGGGCAATCAGCCCCAGCATTTT.

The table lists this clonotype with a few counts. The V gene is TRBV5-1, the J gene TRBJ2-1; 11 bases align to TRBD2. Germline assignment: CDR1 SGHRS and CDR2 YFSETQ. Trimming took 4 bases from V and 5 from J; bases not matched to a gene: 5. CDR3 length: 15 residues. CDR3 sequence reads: CASSEASGGNNEQFF. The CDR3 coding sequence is TGCGCCAGCAGCGAAGCTAGCGGGGGGAACAATGAGCAGTTCTTC. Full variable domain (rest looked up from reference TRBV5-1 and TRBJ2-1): KAGVTQTPRYLIKTRGQQVTLSCSPISGHRSVSWYQQTPGQGLQFLFEYFSETQRNKGNFPGRFSGRQFSNSRSEMNVSTLELGDSALYLCASSEASGGNNEQFFGPGTRLTVL.

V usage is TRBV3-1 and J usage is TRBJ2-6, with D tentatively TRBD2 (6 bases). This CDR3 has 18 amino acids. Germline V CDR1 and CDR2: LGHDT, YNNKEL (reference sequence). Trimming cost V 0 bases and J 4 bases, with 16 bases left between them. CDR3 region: CASSQDGGYRSGANVLTF. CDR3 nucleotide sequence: TGTGCCAGCAGCCAAGATGGAGGGTACCGTTCCGGGGCCAACGTCCTGACTTTC.

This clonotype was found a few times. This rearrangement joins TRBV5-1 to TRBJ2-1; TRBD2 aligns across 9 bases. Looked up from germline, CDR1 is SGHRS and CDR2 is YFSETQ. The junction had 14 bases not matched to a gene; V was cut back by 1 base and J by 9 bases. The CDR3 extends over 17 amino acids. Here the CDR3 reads CASSLTAGGPGYSEQFF. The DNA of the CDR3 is TGCGCCAGCAGCTTGACGGCGGGGGGGCCTGGTTATAGTGAGCAGTTCTTC.

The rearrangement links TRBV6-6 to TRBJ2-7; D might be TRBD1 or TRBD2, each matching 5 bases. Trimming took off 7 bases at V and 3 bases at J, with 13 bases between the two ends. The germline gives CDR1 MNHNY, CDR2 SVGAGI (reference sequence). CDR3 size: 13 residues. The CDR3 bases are TGTGCCAGCATAAAGGGACGAAGCTACGAGCAGTACTTC. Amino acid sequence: CASIKGRSYEQYF.

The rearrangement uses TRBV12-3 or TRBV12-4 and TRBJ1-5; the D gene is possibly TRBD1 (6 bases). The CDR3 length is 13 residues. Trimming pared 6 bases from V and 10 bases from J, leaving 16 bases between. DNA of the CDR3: TGTGCCAGCAGATACAGGGAGCAGGGACCCCAGCATTTT. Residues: CASRYREQGPQHF.

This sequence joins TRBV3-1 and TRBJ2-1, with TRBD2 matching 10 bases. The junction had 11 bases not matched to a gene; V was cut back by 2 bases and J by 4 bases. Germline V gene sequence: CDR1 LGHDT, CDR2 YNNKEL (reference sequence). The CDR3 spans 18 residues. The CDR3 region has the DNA TGTGCCAGCAGCCAAATCCTCGAGCGGGAGGGTAGATACAATGAGCAGTTCTTC. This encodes CASSQILEREGRYNEQFF.

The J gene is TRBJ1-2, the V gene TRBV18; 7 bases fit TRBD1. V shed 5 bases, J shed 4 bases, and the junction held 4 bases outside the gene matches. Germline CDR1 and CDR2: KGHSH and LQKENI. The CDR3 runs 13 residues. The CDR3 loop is CASSAQGLYGYTF. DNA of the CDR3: TGTGCCAGCTCAGCACAGGGGCTCTATGGCTACACCTTC.

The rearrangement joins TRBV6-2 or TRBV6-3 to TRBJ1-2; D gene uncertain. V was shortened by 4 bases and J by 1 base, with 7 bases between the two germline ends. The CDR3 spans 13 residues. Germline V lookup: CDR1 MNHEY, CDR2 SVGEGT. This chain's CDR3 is CASSSGGNYGYTF. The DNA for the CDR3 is TGTGCCAGCAGTTCAGGCGGTAACTATGGCTACACCTTC.

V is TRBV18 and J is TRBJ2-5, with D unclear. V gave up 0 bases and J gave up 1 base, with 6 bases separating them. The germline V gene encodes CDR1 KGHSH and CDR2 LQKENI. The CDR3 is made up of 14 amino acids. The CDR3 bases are TGTGCCAGCTCACCACCGGGCAGCCAAGAGACCCAGTACTTC. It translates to CASSPPGSQETQYF.

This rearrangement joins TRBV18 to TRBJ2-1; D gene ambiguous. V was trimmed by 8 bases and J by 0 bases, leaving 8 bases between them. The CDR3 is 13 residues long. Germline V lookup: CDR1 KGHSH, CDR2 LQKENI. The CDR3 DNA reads TGTGCCAGCAGGGTACGCTCCTACAATGAGCAGTTCTTC. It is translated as CASRVRSYNEQFF.

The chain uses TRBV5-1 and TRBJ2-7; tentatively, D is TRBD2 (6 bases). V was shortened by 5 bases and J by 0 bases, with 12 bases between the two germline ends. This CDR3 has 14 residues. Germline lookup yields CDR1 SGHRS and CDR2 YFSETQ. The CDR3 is CASRTGGDSYEQYF. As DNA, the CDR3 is TGCGCCAGCAGGACTGGAGGGGACTCCTACGAGCAGTACTTC. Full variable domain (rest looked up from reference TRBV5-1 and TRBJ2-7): KAGVTQTPRYLIKTRGQQVTLSCSPISGHRSVSWYQQTPGQGLQFLFEYFSETQRNKGNFPGRFSGRQFSNSRSEMNVSTLELGDSALYLCASRTGGDSYEQYFGPGTRLTVT.

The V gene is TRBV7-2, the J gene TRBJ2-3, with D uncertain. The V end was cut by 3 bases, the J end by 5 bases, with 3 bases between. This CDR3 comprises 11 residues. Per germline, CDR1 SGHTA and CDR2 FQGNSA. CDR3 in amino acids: CASSLKDTQYF. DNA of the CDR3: TGTGCCAGCAGCTTGAAAGATACGCAGTATTTT.

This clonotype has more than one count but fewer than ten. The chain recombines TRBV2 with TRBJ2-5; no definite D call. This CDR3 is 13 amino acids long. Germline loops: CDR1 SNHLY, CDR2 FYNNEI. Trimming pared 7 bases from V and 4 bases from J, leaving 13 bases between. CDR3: CASNLQPRETQYF. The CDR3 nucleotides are TGTGCCAGCAACCTACAGCCCAGAGAGACCCAGTACTTC.

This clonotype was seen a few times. DNA of the CDR3: TGCGCCAGCAGCTTTTCTAGCACCTCAGATACGCAGTATTTT. Translated, it gives CASSFSSTSDTQYF. The V and J genes are TRBV5-1 and TRBJ2-3; the D gene is possibly TRBD2 (5 bases). The CDR3 has 14 residues. Germline-derived CDR1 and CDR2 are SGHRS and YFSETQ. Deletions cut 2 bases from V and 4 bases from J, with 11 bases between. Looking up the rest from reference TRBV5-1 and TRBJ2-3 gives the full variable domain: KAGVTQTPRYLIKTRGQQVTLSCSPISGHRSVSWYQQTPGQGLQFLFEYFSETQRNKGNFPGRFSGRQFSNSRSEMNVSTLELGDSALYLCASSFSSTSDTQYFGPGTRLTVL.